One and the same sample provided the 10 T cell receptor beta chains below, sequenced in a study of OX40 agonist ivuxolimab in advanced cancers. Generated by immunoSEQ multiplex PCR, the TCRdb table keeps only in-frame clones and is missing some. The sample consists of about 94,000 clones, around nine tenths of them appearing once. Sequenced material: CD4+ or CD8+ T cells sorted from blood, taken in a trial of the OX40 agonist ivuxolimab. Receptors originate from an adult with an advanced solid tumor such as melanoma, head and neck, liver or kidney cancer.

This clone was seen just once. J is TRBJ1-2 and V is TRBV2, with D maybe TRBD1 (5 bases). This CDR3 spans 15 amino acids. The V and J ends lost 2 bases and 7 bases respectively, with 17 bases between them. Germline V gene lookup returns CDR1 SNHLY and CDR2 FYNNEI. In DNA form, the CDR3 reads TGTGCCAGCAGTGAAAAGGCAGGGCCATCCGGTGGCTACACCTTC. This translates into CASSEKAGPSGGYTF.

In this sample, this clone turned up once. The CDR3 DNA follows: TGTGCCAGCAGACAGGGGGCCTACGAGCAGTACTTC. This sequence encodes CASRQGAYEQYF. The chain couples TRBV7-2 to TRBJ2-7; 8 bases are shared with TRBD1. After removal of 6 bases from V and 2 bases from J, the junction contained 0 bases not matched to a gene. The CDR3 covers 12 residues. Germline CDR1 is SGHTA and CDR2 is FQGNSA.

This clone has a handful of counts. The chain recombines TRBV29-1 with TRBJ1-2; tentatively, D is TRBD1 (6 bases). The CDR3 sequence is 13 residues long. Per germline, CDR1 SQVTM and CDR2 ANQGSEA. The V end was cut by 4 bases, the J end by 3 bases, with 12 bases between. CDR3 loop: CSVGKQGDYGYTF. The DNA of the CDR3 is TGCAGCGTTGGGAAACAGGGTGACTATGGCTACACCTTC.

DNA of the CDR3: TGTGCCAGCTCACCACCTGCGCAGGGAACTAACTATGGCTACACCTTC. Its protein is CASSPPAQGTNYGYTF. The chain employs TRBV18 and TRBJ1-2, with D maybe TRBD1 (5 bases). The CDR3 loop spans 16 amino acids. Per the germline V gene, CDR1 is KGHSH and CDR2 is LQKENI. V shed 0 bases and J shed 0 bases, with 11 bases lying between them.

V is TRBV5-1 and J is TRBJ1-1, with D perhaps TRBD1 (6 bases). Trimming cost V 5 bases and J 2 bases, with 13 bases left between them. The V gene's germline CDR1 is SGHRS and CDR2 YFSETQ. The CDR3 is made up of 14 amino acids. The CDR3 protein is CASSSGTLNTEAFF. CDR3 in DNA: TGCGCCAGCAGTTCCGGGACACTAAACACTGAAGCTTTCTTT.

CDR3 DNA: TGTGCCAGCAGCTTACCCCTCACAGGGGTGGTCACTGAAGCTTTCTTT. The encoded protein is CASSLPLTGVVTEAFF. V usage is TRBV13 and J usage is TRBJ1-1; TRBD1 matches at 7 bases. The trim removed 2 bases at V and 4 bases at J, leaving 10 bases unmatched. Germline CDR1 PRHDT, CDR2 FYEKMQ (reference sequence). The CDR3 sequence is 16 residues long.

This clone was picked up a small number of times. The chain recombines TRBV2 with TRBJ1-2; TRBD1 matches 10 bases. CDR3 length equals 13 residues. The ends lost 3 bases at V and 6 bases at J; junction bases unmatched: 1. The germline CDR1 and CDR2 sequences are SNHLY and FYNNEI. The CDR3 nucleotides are TGTGCCAGCAGTGACGGGACAGGGGATGGCTACACCTTC. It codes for CASSDGTGDGYTF.

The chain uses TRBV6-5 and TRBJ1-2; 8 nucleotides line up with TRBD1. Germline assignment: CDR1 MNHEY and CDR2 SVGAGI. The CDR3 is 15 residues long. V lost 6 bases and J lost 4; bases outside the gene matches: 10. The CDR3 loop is CASSLSRTGIYGYTF. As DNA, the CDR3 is TGTGCCAGCAGCTTATCGCGGACAGGGATCTATGGCTACACCTTC.

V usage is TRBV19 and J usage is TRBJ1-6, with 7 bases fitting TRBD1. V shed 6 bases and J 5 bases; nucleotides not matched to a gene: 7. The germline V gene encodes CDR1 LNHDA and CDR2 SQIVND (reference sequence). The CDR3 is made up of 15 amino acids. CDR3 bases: TGTGCCAGTAGAACCCTGACAGGGAATAATTCACCCCTCCACTTT. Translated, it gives CASRTLTGNNSPLHF.

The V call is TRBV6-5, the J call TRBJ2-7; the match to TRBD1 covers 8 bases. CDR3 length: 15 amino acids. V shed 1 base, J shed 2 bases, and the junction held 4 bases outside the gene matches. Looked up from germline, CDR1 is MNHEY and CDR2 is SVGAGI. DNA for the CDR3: TGTGCCAGCAGTTACTATCCACAGGGGGCCTACGAGCAGTACTTC. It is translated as CASSYYPQGAYEQYF.